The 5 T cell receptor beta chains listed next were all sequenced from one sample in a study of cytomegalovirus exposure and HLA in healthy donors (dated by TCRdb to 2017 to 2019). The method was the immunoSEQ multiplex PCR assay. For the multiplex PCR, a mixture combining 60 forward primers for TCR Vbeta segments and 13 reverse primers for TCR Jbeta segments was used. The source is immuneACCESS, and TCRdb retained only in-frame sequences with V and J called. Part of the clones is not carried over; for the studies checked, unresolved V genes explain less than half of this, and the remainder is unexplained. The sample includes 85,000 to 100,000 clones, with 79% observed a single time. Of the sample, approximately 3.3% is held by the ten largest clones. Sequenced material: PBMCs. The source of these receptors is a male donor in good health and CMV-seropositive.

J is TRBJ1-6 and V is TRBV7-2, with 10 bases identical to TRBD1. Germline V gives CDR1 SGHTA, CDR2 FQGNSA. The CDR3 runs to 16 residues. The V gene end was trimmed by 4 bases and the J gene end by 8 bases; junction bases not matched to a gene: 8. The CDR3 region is CASSWGQGIAYSPLHF. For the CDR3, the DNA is TGTGCCAGCAGCTGGGGACAGGGGATAGCGTATTCACCCCTCCACTTT.

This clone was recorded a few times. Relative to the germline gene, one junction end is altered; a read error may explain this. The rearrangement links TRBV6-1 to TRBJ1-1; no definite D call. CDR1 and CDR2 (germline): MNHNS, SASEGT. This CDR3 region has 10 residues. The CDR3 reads CASSEVVSRF. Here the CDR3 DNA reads TGTGCCAGCAGTGAAGTGGTCTCCCGGTTT.

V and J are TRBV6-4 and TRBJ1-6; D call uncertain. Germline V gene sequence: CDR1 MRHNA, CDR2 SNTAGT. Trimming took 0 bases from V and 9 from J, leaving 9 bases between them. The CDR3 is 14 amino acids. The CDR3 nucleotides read TGTGCCAGCAGTGACTCGACCCCAGGTTCACCCCTCCACTTT. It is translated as CASSDSTPGSPLHF.

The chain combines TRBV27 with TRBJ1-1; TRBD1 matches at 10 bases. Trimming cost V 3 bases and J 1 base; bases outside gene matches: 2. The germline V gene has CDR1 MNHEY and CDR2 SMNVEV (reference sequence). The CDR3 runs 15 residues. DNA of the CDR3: TGTGCCAGCAGTTTGGACAGGGGGGCGAACACTGAAGCTTTCTTT. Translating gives CASSLDRGANTEAFF.

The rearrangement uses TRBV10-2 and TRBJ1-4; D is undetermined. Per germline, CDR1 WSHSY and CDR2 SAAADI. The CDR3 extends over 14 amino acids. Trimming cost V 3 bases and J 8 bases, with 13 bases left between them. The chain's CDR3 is CASSESGSGEKLFF. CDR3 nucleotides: TGCGCCAGCAGTGAATCGGGCTCGGGGGAAAAACTGTTTTTT.